These 14 T cell receptor beta chains share one sample of origin, sequenced in a study of blood T cell repertoires in COVID-19. Sequencing was performed with immunoSEQ multiplex PCR; in TCRdb, only in-frame clones are kept and a portion is missing. The table has around 290,000 clones, about nine tenths seen once. Sequenced input: PBMCs or T cells enriched from blood (not recorded which). These receptors all come from a young woman who had recovered from COVID-19.

To note about this clone: The sample holds other DNA sequences that translate to the same CDR3. The rearrangement uses TRBV11-3 and TRBJ2-7; possible D gene TRBD1, 6 bases. V lost 5 bases to trimming and J lost 2 bases, with 10 bases between them. The CDR3 is made up of 13 amino acids. Germline V gives CDR1 SGHNT, CDR2 YENEEA. The CDR3 here is CASSPRDTYEQYF. CDR3 nucleotides: TGTGCCAGCAGCCCCCGGGACACCTACGAGCAGTACTTC.

The chain has TRBV9 and TRBJ1-1; 7 bases match TRBD1. The CDR3 loop spans 17 amino acids. Germline V lookup: CDR1 SGDLS, CDR2 YYNGEE. V shed 3 bases, J shed 4 bases, and the junction held 15 bases outside the gene matches. The DNA of the CDR3 is TGTGCCAGCAGCGCCCGGACTCGGGACAGCGGGGGCACTGAAGCTTTCTTT. It is translated as CASSARTRDSGGTEAFF.

The V and J genes are TRBV19 and TRBJ2-1, with D possibly matching TRBD2 (6 bases). V lost 1 base to trimming and J lost 6 bases, with 22 bases between them. In germline, CDR1 is LNHDA, CDR2 SQIVND (reference sequence). The CDR3 has 18 residues. This CDR3 reads CASSIGGDGGAGVNEQFF. CDR3 bases: TGTGCCAGTAGTATAGGAGGGGACGGCGGGGCTGGGGTCAATGAGCAGTTCTTC.

The chain links TRBV6-1 to TRBJ1-6, with D unclear. The CDR3 covers 15 residues. V shed 0 bases and J shed 7 bases, with 10 bases lying between them. Germline CDR1 and CDR2: MNHNS and SASEGT. CDR3 in amino acids: CASSEAAGGNSPLHF. The CDR3 DNA sequence: TGTGCCAGCAGTGAAGCGGCTGGCGGGAATTCACCCCTCCACTTT.

This clone was detected a few times. The V gene is TRBV6-2 or TRBV6-3, the J gene TRBJ2-1; 9 bases agree with TRBD2. V shed 4 bases, J shed 4 bases, and the junction held 14 bases outside the gene matches. The V gene's germline CDR1 is MNHEY and CDR2 SVGEGT. The CDR3 length is 18 residues. Here the CDR3 DNA reads TGTGCCAGCAGTTCACTGTCTGCACCTAGCGGGGCTTACAATGAGCAGTTCTTC. This sequence encodes CASSSLSAPSGAYNEQFF.

The chain couples TRBV11-3 to TRBJ2-7; D not resolved. The CDR3 contains 12 residues. In germline, CDR1 is SGHNT, CDR2 YENEEA. Deletions cut 5 bases from V and 6 bases from J, with 11 bases between. CDR3 residues: CASSRDWSEQYF. CDR3 sequence (DNA): TGTGCCAGCAGCCGAGACTGGAGCGAGCAGTACTTC.

The rearrangement uses TRBV4-1 and TRBJ2-3; TRBD1 matches 12 bases. V shed 5 bases, J shed 1 base, and the junction held 4 bases outside the gene matches. Germline V gives CDR1 MGHRA, CDR2 YSYEKL. This CDR3 has 16 residues. The CDR3 DNA sequence: TGCGCCAGCAGCAAGGGACAGGGGGCTGGCACAGATACGCAGTATTTT. This codes for CASSKGQGAGTDTQYF.

V usage is TRBV7-8 and J usage is TRBJ1-5, with 8 bases identical to TRBD1. After removal of 5 bases from V and 1 base from J, the junction contained 7 bases not matched to a gene. CDR3 length: 16 residues. The germline gives CDR1 SGHVS, CDR2 FQNEAQ. Here the CDR3 reads CASSRTGSPSNQPQHF. CDR3 coding DNA: TGTGCCAGCAGCCGGACAGGGAGCCCAAGCAATCAGCCCCAGCATTTT.

This chain links TRBV2 with TRBJ2-3; tentatively, D is TRBD2 (6 bases). Germline V gene sequence: CDR1 SNHLY, CDR2 FYNNEI. Trimming shortened V by 7 bases and J by 0 bases, and 14 bases separated the two germline ends. This CDR3 is 15 amino acids long. The CDR3 nucleotides are TGTGCCAGCAACCCGACTAGTTGGAGCACAGATACGCAGTATTTT. Its translation is CASNPTSWSTDTQYF. Complete variable domain (other parts from reference TRBV2 and TRBJ2-3): EPEVTQTPSHQVTQMGQEVILRCVPISNHLYFYWYRQILGQKVEFLVSFYNNEISEKSEIFDDQFSVERPDGSNFTLKIRSTKLEDSAMYFCASNPTSWSTDTQYFGPGTRLTVL.

The V and J genes are TRBV5-4 and TRBJ1-4, with D maybe TRBD1 (6 bases). Between the trimmed V and J ends, which lost 5 bases and 8 bases, there was a span of 16 bases. This CDR3 region has 14 residues. CDR1 is SGHNT and CDR2 is YYREEE in the germline V gene (reference sequence). As DNA, the CDR3 is TGTGCCAGCAGTCAACAGGGATTTCGGGAAAAACTGTTTTTT. Translating gives CASSQQGFREKLFF.

The gene calls are TRBV5-4 and TRBJ2-2; 10 bases map to TRBD2. The trim removed 0 bases at V and 7 bases at J, leaving 9 bases unmatched. CDR1 SGHNT and CDR2 YYREEE come from the germline V gene (reference sequence). The CDR3 spans 17 residues. The CDR3, as DNA: TGTGCCAGCAGCTTGGATCTAGCGGGGGCCTTGGGCGGGGAGCTGTTTTTT. As protein: CASSLDLAGALGGELFF.

This clone appeared a few times. This rearrangement joins TRBV6-5 to TRBJ1-5; TRBD1 is a possible D gene (5 bases). The CDR3 length is 14 residues. CDR1 MNHEY and CDR2 SVGAGI come from the germline V gene. V shed 6 bases and J shed 5 bases, with 14 bases lying between them. The CDR3 nucleotides read TGTGCCAGCAGCCTTGGACCAGGGCATCAGCCCCAGCATTTT. Amino acids: CASSLGPGHQPQHF.

J is TRBJ1-1 and V is TRBV29-1, with TRBD1 identical over 7 bases. V dropped 3 bases and J dropped 5; count of bases not matched to a gene: 9. The CDR3 is 14 amino acids. The germline V gene has CDR1 SQVTM and CDR2 ANQGSEA. The CDR3 DNA sequence: TGCAGCGTTGACGCACCAGGGGGGTATACTGAAGCTTTCTTT. This codes for CSVDAPGGYTEAFF. The whole variable domain, remainder taken from reference TRBV29-1 and TRBJ1-1, is SAVISQKPSRDICQRGTSLTIQCQVDSQVTMMFWYRQQPGQSLTLIATANQGSEATYESGFVIDKFPISRPNLTFSTLTVSNMSPEDSSIYLCSVDAPGGYTEAFFGQGTRLTVV.

This clone appeared once. The genes are TRBV5-4 and TRBJ1-1; 7 bases match TRBD1. V gave up 3 bases and J gave up 1 base; unmatched junction bases: 3. Per germline, CDR1 SGHNT and CDR2 YYREEE (reference sequence). This CDR3 has 14 amino acids. This CDR3 reads CASSWGQQNTEAFF. The CDR3 bases are TGTGCCAGCAGCTGGGGACAGCAGAACACTGAAGCTTTCTTT.